This TCR beta chain was sequenced for a study of technical replicates of blood from a few donors. TCRdb's copy holds only in-frame clones and misses some; the assay was immunoSEQ multiplex PCR. The table lists about 56,000 clones, over 90% of them singletons. This CDR3 contains 14 residues. V lost 4 bases and J 14 bases, leaving 21 bases between the germline ends. Germline CDR1 reads SEHNR; CDR2 reads FQNEAQ (reference sequence). The sequenced sample consisted of PBMCs. This TCR came from a human donor in good health. Some clones in this sample may be carry-over from other donors' samples. This chain joins TRBV7-9 and TRBJ2-1; a weak D match, TRBD2 (9 bases). The CDR3 loop is CASSSWSSGGQEFF. CDR3 nucleotide sequence: TGTGCCAGCAGCTCTTGGAGTAGCGGGGGACAGGAGTTCTTC.